The clone carrying this T cell receptor (beta chain) was found many times. Its specificity is unknown. J lost 11 bases, V lost 7 bases, and 12 bases had no gene match. Germline V lookup: CDR1 SGHTA, CDR2 FQGNSA. The CDR3 consists of 13 residues. This sample was included in a study of T-cell memory formation after mild COVID-19. Overall study results and limits: The study found contracting CD4+ clones mainly in CM and EM and contracting CD8+ clones in EMRA. A subset of responding clones appeared in pre-infection memory, suggesting cross-reactive memory joined.

Constant-segment-primed 5'RACE gave TCR alpha and TCR beta cDNA libraries with sample barcodes and UMIs. TCRdb fed the 5' RACE reads into MiXCR, producing one record per CDR3 protein. Of under 300,000 distinct CDR3 sequences detected, 8% to 10% appear once; the ten largest clones hold 20% to 25%. The chain employs TRBV7-2 and TRBJ2-3, with 7 bases lining up with TRBD2. Sequencing was carried out using PBMCs or a T cell subset sorted from them (not recorded which). The sequence came from a man younger than 35 who had mild COVID-19 (a few samples of this study predate the infection). Cell type and time point are not known. CDR3: CASKSGTTVWQYF. CDR3 DNA sequence: TGTGCCAGCAAGTCCGGGACTACCGTATGGCAGTATTTT.